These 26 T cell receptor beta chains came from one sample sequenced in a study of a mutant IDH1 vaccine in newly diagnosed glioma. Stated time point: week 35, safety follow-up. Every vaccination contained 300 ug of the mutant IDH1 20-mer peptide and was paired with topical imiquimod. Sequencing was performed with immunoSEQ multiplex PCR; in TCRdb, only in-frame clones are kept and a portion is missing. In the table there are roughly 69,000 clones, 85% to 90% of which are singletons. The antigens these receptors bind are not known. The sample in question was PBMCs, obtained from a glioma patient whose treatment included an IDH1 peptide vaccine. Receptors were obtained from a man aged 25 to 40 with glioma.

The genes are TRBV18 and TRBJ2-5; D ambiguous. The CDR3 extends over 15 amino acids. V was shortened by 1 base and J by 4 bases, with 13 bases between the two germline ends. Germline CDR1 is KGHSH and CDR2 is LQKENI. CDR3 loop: CASSPRLTAAETQYF. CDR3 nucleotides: TGTGCCAGCTCACCACGACTGACGGCGGCAGAGACCCAGTACTTC.

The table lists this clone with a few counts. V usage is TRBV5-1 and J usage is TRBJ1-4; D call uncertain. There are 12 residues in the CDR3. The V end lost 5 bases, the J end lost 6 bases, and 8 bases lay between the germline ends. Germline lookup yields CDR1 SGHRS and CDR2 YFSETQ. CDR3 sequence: CASRRRDEKLFF. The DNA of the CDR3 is TGCGCCAGCAGAAGAAGAGATGAAAAACTGTTTTTT.

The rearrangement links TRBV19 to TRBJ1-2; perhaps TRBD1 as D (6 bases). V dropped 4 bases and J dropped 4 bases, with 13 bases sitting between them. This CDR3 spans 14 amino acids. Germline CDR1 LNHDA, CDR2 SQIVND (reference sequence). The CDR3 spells CASSKDRTVYGYTF. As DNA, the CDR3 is TGTGCCAGTAGTAAGGACAGAACCGTCTATGGCTACACCTTC.

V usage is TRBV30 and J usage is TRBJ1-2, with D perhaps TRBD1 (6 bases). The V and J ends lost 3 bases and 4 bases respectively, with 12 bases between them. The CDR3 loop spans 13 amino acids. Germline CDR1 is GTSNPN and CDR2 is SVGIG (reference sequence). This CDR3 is CAWSLDRLYGYTF. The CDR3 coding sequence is TGTGCCTGGAGCTTAGACAGGCTCTATGGCTACACCTTC.

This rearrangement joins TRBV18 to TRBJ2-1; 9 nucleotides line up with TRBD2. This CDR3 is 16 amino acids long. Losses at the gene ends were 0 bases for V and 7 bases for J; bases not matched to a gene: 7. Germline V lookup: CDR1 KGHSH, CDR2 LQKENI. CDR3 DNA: TGTGCCAGCTCACCACCGGGAGCGGGGGGCCTAAATGAGCAGTTCTTC. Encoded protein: CASSPPGAGGLNEQFF.

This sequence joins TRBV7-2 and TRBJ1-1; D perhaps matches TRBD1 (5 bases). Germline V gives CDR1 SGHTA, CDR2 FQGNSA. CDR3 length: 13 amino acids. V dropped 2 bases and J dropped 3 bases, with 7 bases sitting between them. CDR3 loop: CASSLKGDTEAFF. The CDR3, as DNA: TGTGCCAGCAGCTTAAAAGGGGACACTGAAGCTTTCTTT.

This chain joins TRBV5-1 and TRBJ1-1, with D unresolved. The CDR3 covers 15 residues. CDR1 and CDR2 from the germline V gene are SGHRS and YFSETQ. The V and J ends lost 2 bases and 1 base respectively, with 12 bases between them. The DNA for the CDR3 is TGCGCCAGCAGCTTAGCAGGACCGACGAACACTGAAGCTTTCTTT. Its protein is CASSLAGPTNTEAFF.

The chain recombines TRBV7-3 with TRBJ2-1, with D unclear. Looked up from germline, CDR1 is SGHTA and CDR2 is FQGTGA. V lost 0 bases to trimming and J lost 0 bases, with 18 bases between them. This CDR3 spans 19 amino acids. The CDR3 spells CASSLTGFLGLSSYNEQFF. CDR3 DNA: TGTGCCAGCAGCTTAACAGGGTTCCTAGGGCTTAGCTCCTACAATGAGCAGTTCTTC.

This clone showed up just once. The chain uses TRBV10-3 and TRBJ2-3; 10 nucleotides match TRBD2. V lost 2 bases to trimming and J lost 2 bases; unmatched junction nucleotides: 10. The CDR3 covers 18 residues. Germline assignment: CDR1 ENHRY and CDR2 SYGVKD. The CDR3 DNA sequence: TGTGCCATCAGTGAGCCCCCCGGACTAGCGGATAACACAGATACGCAGTATTTT. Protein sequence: CAISEPPGLADNTDTQYF.

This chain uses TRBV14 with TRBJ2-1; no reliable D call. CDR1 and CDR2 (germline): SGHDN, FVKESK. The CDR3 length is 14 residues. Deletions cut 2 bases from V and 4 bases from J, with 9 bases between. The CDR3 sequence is CASSQYSRYNEQFF. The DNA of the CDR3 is TGTGCCAGCAGCCAATACTCTAGATACAATGAGCAGTTCTTC.

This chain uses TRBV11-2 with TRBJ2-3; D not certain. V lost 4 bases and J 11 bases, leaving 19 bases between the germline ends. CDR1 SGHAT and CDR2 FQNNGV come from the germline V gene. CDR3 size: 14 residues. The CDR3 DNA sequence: TGTGCCAGCAGCTCCCTTACTTTCCCTGGCGGGCAGTATTTT. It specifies CASSSLTFPGGQYF.

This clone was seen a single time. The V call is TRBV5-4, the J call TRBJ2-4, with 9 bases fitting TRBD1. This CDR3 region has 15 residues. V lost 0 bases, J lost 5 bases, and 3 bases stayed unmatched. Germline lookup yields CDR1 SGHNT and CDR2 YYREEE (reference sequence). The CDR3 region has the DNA TGTGCCAGCAGCTTGGAGCGGACAGGGGAAAACATTCAGTACTTC. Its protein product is CASSLERTGENIQYF.

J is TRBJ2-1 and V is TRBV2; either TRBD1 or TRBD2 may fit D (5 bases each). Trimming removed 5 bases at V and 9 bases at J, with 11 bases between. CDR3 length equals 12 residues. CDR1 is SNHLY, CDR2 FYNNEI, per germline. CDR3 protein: CASSFRESEQFF. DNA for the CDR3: TGTGCCAGCAGTTTCAGGGAGAGTGAGCAGTTCTTC. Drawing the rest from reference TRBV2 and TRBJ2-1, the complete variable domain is EPEVTQTPSHQVTQMGQEVILRCVPISNHLYFYWYRQILGQKVEFLVSFYNNEISEKSEIFDDQFSVERPDGSNFTLKIRSTKLEDSAMYFCASSFRESEQFFGPGTRLTVL.

Written as DNA, the CDR3 is TGTGCCAGCTCACCGCGTAATTTGGACAGAAACTATGGCTACACCTTC. It yields the protein CASSPRNLDRNYGYTF. V gene TRBV18 combines with J gene TRBJ1-2; tentative D call: TRBD1 (6 bases). Germline CDR1 reads KGHSH; CDR2 reads LQKENI. This CDR3 is 16 amino acids long. Trimming shortened V by 3 bases and J by 2 bases, and 16 bases separated the two germline ends.

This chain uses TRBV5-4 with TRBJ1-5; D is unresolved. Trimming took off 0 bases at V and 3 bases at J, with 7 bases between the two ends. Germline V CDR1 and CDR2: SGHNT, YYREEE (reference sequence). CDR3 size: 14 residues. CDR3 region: CASSLEPTNQPQHF. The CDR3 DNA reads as TGTGCCAGCAGCTTGGAACCCACCAATCAGCCCCAGCATTTT.

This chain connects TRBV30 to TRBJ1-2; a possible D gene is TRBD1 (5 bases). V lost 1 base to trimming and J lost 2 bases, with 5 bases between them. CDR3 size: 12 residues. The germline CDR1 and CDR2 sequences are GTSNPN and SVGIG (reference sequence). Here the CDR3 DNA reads TGTGCCTGGAGTGGGACAAACTATGGCTACACCTTC. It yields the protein CAWSGTNYGYTF.

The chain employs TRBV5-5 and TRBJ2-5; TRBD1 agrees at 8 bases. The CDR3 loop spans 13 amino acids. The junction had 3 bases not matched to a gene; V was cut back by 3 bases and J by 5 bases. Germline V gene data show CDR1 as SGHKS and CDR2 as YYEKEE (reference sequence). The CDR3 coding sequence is TGTGCCAGCAGCTGGACAGGGCAGGAGACCCAGTACTTC. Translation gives CASSWTGQETQYF.

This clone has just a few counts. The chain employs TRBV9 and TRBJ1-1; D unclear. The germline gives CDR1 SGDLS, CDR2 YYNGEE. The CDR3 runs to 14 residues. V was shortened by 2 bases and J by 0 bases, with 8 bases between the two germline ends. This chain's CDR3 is CASSVGSMNTEAFF. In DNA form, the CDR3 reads TGTGCCAGCAGCGTGGGATCTATGAACACTGAAGCTTTCTTT.

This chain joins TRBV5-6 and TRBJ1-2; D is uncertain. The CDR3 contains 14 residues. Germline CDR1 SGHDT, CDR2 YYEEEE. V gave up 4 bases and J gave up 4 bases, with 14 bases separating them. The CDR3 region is CASSPFVLGYGYTF. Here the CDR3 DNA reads TGTGCCAGCAGCCCCTTCGTCCTAGGCTATGGCTACACCTTC.

CDR3 loop: CASSPADSYEQYF. For the CDR3, the DNA is TGTGCCAGCAGCCCAGCAGACTCCTACGAGCAGTACTTC. This chain links TRBV5-4 with TRBJ2-7, with D uncertain. Trimming took 4 bases from V and 0 from J, leaving 8 bases between them. The CDR3 runs 13 residues. Germline values: CDR1 SGHNT, CDR2 YYREEE (reference sequence). The whole variable domain, filled in from reference TRBV5-4 and TRBJ2-7, reads ETGVTQSPTHLIKTRGQQVTLRCSSQSGHNTVSWYQQALGQGPQFIFQYYREEENGRGNFPPRFSGLQFPNYSSELNVNALELDDSALYLCASSPADSYEQYFGPGTRLTVT.

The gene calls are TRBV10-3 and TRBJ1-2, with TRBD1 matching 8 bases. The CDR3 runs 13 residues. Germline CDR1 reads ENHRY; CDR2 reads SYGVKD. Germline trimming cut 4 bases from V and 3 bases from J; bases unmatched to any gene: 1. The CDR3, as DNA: TGTGCCATCAGTGCGGACAGGGACTATGGCTACACCTTC. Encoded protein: CAISADRDYGYTF.

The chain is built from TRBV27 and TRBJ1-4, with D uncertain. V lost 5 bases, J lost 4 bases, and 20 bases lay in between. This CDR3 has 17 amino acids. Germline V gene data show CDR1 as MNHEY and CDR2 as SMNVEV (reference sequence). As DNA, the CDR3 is TGTGCCAGCAGTCATTGGCCTAGGAGGGCCTATAATGAAAAACTGTTTTTT. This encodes CASSHWPRRAYNEKLFF.

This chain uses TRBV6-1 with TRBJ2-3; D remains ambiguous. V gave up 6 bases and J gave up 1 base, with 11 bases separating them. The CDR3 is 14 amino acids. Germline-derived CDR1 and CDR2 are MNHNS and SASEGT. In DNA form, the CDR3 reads TGTGCCAGCAGCGTAGGGCAGGGCACAGATACGCAGTATTTT. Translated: CASSVGQGTDTQYF.

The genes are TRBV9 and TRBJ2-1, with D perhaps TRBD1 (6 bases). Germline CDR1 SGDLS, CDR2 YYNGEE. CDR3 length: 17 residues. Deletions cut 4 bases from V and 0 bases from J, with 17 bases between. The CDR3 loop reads CASSRVGGSGSYNEQFF. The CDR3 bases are TGTGCCAGCAGCCGGGTTGGGGGCTCAGGCTCCTACAATGAGCAGTTCTTC.

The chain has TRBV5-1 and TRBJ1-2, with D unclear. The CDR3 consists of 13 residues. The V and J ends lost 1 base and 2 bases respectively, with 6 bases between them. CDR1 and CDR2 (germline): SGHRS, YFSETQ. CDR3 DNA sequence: TGCGCCAGCAGCTTGTTACGGAACTATGGCTACACCTTC. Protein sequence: CASSLLRNYGYTF.

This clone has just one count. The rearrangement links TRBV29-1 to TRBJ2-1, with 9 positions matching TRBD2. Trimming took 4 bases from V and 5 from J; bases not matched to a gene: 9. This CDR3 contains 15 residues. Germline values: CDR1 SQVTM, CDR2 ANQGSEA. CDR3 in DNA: TGCAGCGTTGGGGGGGCTAGCGGGATTAACAATGAGCAGTTCTTC. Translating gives CSVGGASGINNEQFF.